This T cell receptor beta chain appears in the sequencing data of a study of blood T cells in healthy people across ages. A second PCR, run for 7 to 11 cycles, used a sample-barcoded 5' primer plus a J-beta primer mix. Every cDNA molecule bore a tag from a template-switch adaptor containing 12 random nucleotides. TCRdb re-analysed the 5' RACE reads in MiXCR, keeping a single row per CDR3 protein. The data show over 500,000 distinct CDR3 sequences, 52% seen once. This clonotype was found many times. This CDR3 spans 14 amino acids. CDR1 DFQATT and CDR2 SNEGSKA come from the germline V gene (reference sequence). V lost 2 bases to trimming and J lost 3 bases, with 11 bases between them.

The chain uses TRBV20-1 and TRBJ2-1, with TRBD2 as a possible D gene (6 bases). This clonotype was obtained from a woman aged 80 or over in good health. The sequencing sample was made of blood. For the CDR3, the DNA is TGCAGTGCTAGATCGGGACTTGTCTACAATGAGCAGTTCTTC. This encodes CSARSGLVYNEQFF.